The 17 T cell receptor beta chains presented below share a single source sample, sequenced in a study of cytomegalovirus exposure and HLA in healthy donors. Primers for the PCR totalled 60 Vbeta and 13 Jbeta. Some clones are missing from TCRdb's copy, which holds only in-frame ones; the method was immunoSEQ multiplex PCR. The top ten hold 2.5% to 3% of the sample, which has about 62,000 clones, about 82% seen once. What was sequenced was PBMCs. The receptors derive from a woman younger than 45 in good health and CMV-seronegative.

The gene calls are TRBV30 and TRBJ1-1; 12 bases are shared with TRBD1. This CDR3 region has 15 residues. V dropped 5 bases and J dropped 4; count of bases not matched to a gene: 8. The germline CDR1 and CDR2 sequences are GTSNPN and SVGIG (reference sequence). CDR3 nucleotide sequence: TGTGCCTGGGACGGGACAGGGGGCCCAGGCACTGAAGCTTTCTTT. Protein: CAWDGTGGPGTEAFF.

The rearrangement joins TRBV21-1 to TRBJ1-5. TRBV21-1 is recorded as a pseudogene. The CDR3 extends over 16 amino acids. This CDR3 is CVSSSDFDYSNQPQHF. CDR3 nucleotides: TGTGTCAGCAGCAGTGACTTCGATTATAGCAATCAGCCCCAGCATTTT.

The chain links TRBV15 to TRBJ2-7, with D hard to call. CDR1 is LNHNV, CDR2 YYDKDF, per germline (reference sequence). V lost 5 bases and J lost 5, with 10 bases in between. The CDR3 loop spans 12 amino acids. This CDR3 reads CATSATENEQYF. CDR3 in DNA: TGTGCCACCAGCGCCACAGAGAACGAGCAGTACTTC.

The chain employs TRBV23-1 and TRBJ1-5; D is unresolved. TRBV23-1 is annotated as an ORF whose role is uncertain. The CDR3 has 14 amino acids. The V end was cut by 7 bases, the J end by 0 bases, with 10 bases between. This CDR3 is CASTSGFSNQPQHF. For the CDR3, the DNA is TGCGCCAGCACCTCCGGGTTTAGCAATCAGCCCCAGCATTTT.

This clone was seen only once. V and J are TRBV9 and TRBJ2-3; D call uncertain. The length of the CDR3 is 14 residues. Germline lookup yields CDR1 SGDLS and CDR2 YYNGEE. The ends were cut back, 6 bases at V and 0 bases at J, with 11 bases in the middle. The CDR3 reads CASTRAHSTDTQYF. CDR3 DNA sequence: TGTGCCAGCACCCGCGCCCATAGCACAGATACGCAGTATTTT.

There are a few counts of this clone. CDR3: CASSVSGTDLNTEAFF. Written as DNA, the CDR3 is TGTGCCAGCAGCGTATCAGGGACAGATCTGAACACTGAAGCTTTCTTT. The gene calls are TRBV9 and TRBJ1-1; TRBD1 aligns across 7 bases. The CDR3 is 16 amino acids. The trim removed 1 base at V and 0 bases at J, leaving 6 bases unmatched. Germline values: CDR1 SGDLS, CDR2 YYNGEE.

The V and J genes are TRBV5-6 and TRBJ1-1; a weak D match, TRBD1 (5 bases). This CDR3 contains 15 residues. Trimming stripped 0 bases from V and 4 bases from J, with 13 bases between. Germline V CDR1 and CDR2: SGHDT, YYEEEE. The CDR3 spells CASSLGGHLGTEAFF. The DNA for the CDR3 is TGTGCCAGCAGCTTGGGGGGCCACCTGGGCACTGAAGCTTTCTTT.

V gene TRBV9 combines with J gene TRBJ1-1; TRBD1 matches 8 bases. In germline, CDR1 is SGDLS, CDR2 YYNGEE. The CDR3 totals 14 residues. With 3 bases clipped from V and 6 bases from J, the junction kept 7 bases outside the gene matches. This chain's CDR3 is CASSGDRGGAEAFF. The CDR3 bases are TGTGCCAGCAGCGGCGACAGGGGTGGGGCTGAAGCTTTCTTT.

V is TRBV15 and J is TRBJ1-2; no reliable D call. The CDR3 is made up of 12 amino acids. The ends were cut back, 8 bases at V and 6 bases at J, with 13 bases in the middle. The germline gives CDR1 LNHNV, CDR2 YYDKDF (reference sequence). The CDR3 is CATAGVSNGYTF. The DNA for the CDR3 is TGTGCCACCGCCGGGGTTTCGAATGGCTACACCTTC.

V usage is TRBV6-5 and J usage is TRBJ2-7; the D is unclear. The CDR3 is 12 amino acids. The ends were cut back, 6 bases at V and 7 bases at J, with 13 bases in the middle. Germline lookup yields CDR1 MNHEY and CDR2 SVGAGI. The CDR3 DNA is TGTGCCAGCAGCTCCCCCTTCTTAGAGCAGTACTTC. Encoded protein: CASSSPFLEQYF.

Comments on this clone: The same CDR3 arises from other DNA sequences in this sample as well. Written as DNA, the CDR3 is TGTGCCACGCAACAGGACAGCTCTGGGGCCAACGTCCTGACTTTC. Encoded protein: CATQQDSSGANVLTF. This chain uses TRBV5-4 with TRBJ2-6; D possibly corresponds to TRBD1 (6 bases). Trimming pared 9 bases from V and 0 bases from J, leaving 13 bases between. CDR3 length equals 15 residues. In germline, CDR1 is SGHNT, CDR2 YYREEE (reference sequence).

The chain has TRBV5-6 and TRBJ1-6, with D uncertain. V dropped 4 bases and J dropped 5 bases, with 19 bases sitting between them. The V gene's germline CDR1 is SGHDT and CDR2 YYEEEE. CDR3 length: 17 amino acids. The chain's CDR3 is CASSPRVHPLNNSPLHF. For the CDR3, the DNA is TGTGCCAGCAGCCCCCGGGTCCATCCTTTAAATAATTCACCCCTCCACTTT.

Remarks on this clone: Compared with germline, one end of the junction differs, possibly owing to a read error. V gene TRBV7-6 combines with J gene TRBJ2-2; possible D gene TRBD2, 6 bases. The CDR3 covers 15 residues. CDR1 is SGHVS and CDR2 is FNYEAQ in the germline V gene. The CDR3 DNA reads as TGTGCCAGCAGCACCTCGGGACTCTACACCGGGGTGCTGTTTTTT. This translates into CASSTSGLYTGVLFF.

The chain uses TRBV5-1 and TRBJ1-2; TRBD1 aligns across 9 bases. The CDR3 has 14 residues. J was trimmed by 2 bases and V by 6 bases; bases with no gene match: 5. Germline-derived CDR1 and CDR2 are SGHRS and YFSETQ. CDR3 sequence: CASNLGTGNYGYTF. In DNA, the CDR3 is TGCGCCAGCAACCTTGGGACAGGGAACTATGGCTACACCTTC.

The V gene is TRBV7-2, the J gene TRBJ2-5; weak D call: TRBD2 (6 bases). Trimming pared 0 bases from V and 0 bases from J, leaving 17 bases between. In germline, CDR1 is SGHTA, CDR2 FQGNSA. The CDR3 loop spans 18 amino acids. The CDR3 is CASSLALFSGSYQETQYF. The CDR3 DNA reads TGTGCCAGCAGCTTAGCGCTCTTTAGCGGCTCGTACCAAGAGACCCAGTACTTC.

There are a few counts of this clone. The chain carries TRBV6-4 and TRBJ2-1; TRBD2 matches at 8 bases. Germline CDR1 reads MRHNA; CDR2 reads SNTAGT. Losses at the gene ends were 6 bases for V and 10 bases for J; bases not matched to a gene: 8. The CDR3 totals 13 residues. The CDR3, as DNA: TGTGCCAGCAGCGTCGGGGGGGAGGACGAGCAGTTCTTC. Protein: CASSVGGEDEQFF.

The V call is TRBV18, the J call TRBJ2-5; 7 nucleotides match TRBD1. The CDR3 consists of 13 residues. V lost 3 bases and J lost 6; bases outside the gene matches: 4. Germline lookup yields CDR1 KGHSH and CDR2 LQKENI. CDR3 DNA: TGTGCCAGCTCACCCCAGGGGGTTAAGACCCAGTACTTC. This codes for CASSPQGVKTQYF.